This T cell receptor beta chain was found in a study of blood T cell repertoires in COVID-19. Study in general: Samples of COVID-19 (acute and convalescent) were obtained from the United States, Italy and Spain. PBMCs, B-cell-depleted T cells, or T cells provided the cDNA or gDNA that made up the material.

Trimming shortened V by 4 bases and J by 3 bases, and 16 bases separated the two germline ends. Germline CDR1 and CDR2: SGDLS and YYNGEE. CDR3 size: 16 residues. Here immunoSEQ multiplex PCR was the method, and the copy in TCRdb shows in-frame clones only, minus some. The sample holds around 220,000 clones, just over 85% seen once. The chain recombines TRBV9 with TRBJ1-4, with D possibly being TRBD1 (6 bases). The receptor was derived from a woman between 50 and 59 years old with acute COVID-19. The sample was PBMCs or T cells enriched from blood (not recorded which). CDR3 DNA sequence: TGTGCCAGCAGCAATTTTCCAGGGGACGCTAATGAAAAACTGTTTTTT. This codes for CASSNFPGDANEKLFF.